These 29 T cell receptor beta chains were all obtained from the same sample, sequenced in a study of identical twins. MiXCR was run by TCRdb on the 5' RACE reads, yielding one entry per CDR3 protein. The sample holds 350,000 or so distinct CDR3 sequences; 9% to 15% are singletons and the top ten take around 6.9%. The same specimen was also included in a second study, on yellow fever vaccine responses in identical twins.

Sequencing was done on a sample of CD8+ T cells sorted from blood. These receptors originate from a young woman in good health.

The genes are TRBV3-1 and TRBJ2-5, with 8 bases identical to TRBD2. CDR1 and CDR2 (germline): LGHDT, YNNKEL (reference sequence). V was pared by 1 base and J by 5 bases, with 9 bases of the junction left unmatched. The CDR3 has 16 amino acids. As DNA, the CDR3 is TGTGCCAGCAGCCAAGCGGGTACGGGGGGGATGGAGACCCAGTACTTC. Residues: CASSQAGTGGMETQYF.

The rearrangement links TRBV6-5 to TRBJ1-1; no clear D gene. The CDR3 has 14 amino acids. Trimming removed 4 bases at V and 6 bases at J, with 15 bases between. Germline V gene data show CDR1 as MNHEY and CDR2 as SVGAGI. CDR3 nucleotides: TGTGCCAGCAGTTCACAAACCAATTTCCCTGAAGCTTTCTTT. Residues: CASSSQTNFPEAFF.

This clonotype came up a few times. The chain joins TRBV21-1 to TRBJ1-6. TRBV21-1 is a known pseudogene. This CDR3 comprises 15 residues. The DNA for the CDR3 is TGTGCCAGCAGCCGGACTCTAACCACCTATTCACCCCTCCACTTT. It yields the protein CASSRTLTTYSPLHF.

This clonotype showed up just a few times. This chain uses TRBV5-6 with TRBJ1-2; no clear D gene. The V gene's germline CDR1 is SGHDT and CDR2 YYEEEE. This CDR3 spans 14 amino acids. V was shortened by 5 bases and J by 0 bases, with 11 bases between the two germline ends. CDR3 nucleotide sequence: TGTGCCAGCAGGAAGACGCATACTAACTATGGCTACACCTTC. Residues: CASRKTHTNYGYTF.

In its sample, this clonotype was seen a few times. V usage is TRBV7-6 and J usage is TRBJ2-5, with 10 bases fitting TRBD1. Germline loops: CDR1 SGHVS, CDR2 FNYEAQ. This CDR3 is built from 15 residues. V shed 5 bases and J 1 base; nucleotides not matched to a gene: 4. CDR3 DNA sequence: TGTGCCAGCAGCCCCCGGGACAGGGGCCAAGAGACCCAGTACTTC. This codes for CASSPRDRGQETQYF.

This clonotype was counted many times. CDR3 residues: CSVEAGEGYEQYF. The CDR3 DNA is TGCAGCGTTGAGGCAGGGGAAGGCTACGAGCAGTACTTC. The V call is TRBV29-1, the J call TRBJ2-7; the D gene is possibly TRBD1 (6 bases). The CDR3 runs 13 residues. V was pared by 3 bases and J by 3 bases, with 12 bases between. The germline gives CDR1 SQVTM, CDR2 ANQGSEA.

This clonotype was seen more than once but under ten times. V usage is TRBV5-6 and J usage is TRBJ2-7, with D hard to call. Trimming shortened V by 0 bases and J by 2 bases, and 6 bases separated the two germline ends. Germline-derived CDR1 and CDR2 are SGHDT and YYEEEE. The CDR3 has 13 amino acids. For the CDR3, the DNA is TGTGCCAGCAGCTTGGTAGGTCCCTACGAGCAGTACTTC. Translation: CASSLVGPYEQYF.

This clonotype was counted a few times. The V gene is TRBV15, the J gene TRBJ2-2; D is unclear. The CDR3 spans 13 residues. V lost 8 bases and J 3 bases, leaving 10 bases between the germline ends. Germline V gene data show CDR1 as LNHNV and CDR2 as YYDKDF (reference sequence). The CDR3 bases are TGTGCCACCGAGGATACGGACACCGGGGAGCTGTTTTTT. Protein: CATEDTDTGELFF.

The chain couples TRBV2 to TRBJ2-1; 7 bases agree with TRBD2. Losses at the gene ends were 3 bases for V and 9 bases for J; bases not matched to a gene: 11. Germline assignment: CDR1 SNHLY and CDR2 FYNNEI. The CDR3 runs to 15 residues. The CDR3 spells CASSEGGVYAGEQFF. Written as DNA, the CDR3 is TGTGCCAGCAGTGAGGGAGGGGTTTATGCGGGTGAGCAGTTCTTC.

The chain links TRBV12-3 or TRBV12-4 to TRBJ2-7; 7 nucleotides align to TRBD2. V lost 4 bases and J lost 3; bases outside the gene matches: 6. The CDR3 sequence is 14 residues long. CDR3 sequence (DNA): TGTGCCAGCAGTTCGCCCAGCGGGAACTACGAGCAGTACTTC. Translating gives CASSSPSGNYEQYF.

This clonotype showed up many times. J is TRBJ2-7 and V is TRBV12-3 or TRBV12-4; D not resolved. The CDR3 is made up of 14 amino acids. Trimming stripped 1 base from V and 3 bases from J, with 10 bases between. The DNA of the CDR3 is TGTGCCAGCAGTTTAGGCCGGGCTAGCTACGAGCAGTACTTC. Translating gives CASSLGRASYEQYF.

The table lists this clonotype with many counts. The gene calls are TRBV28 and TRBJ2-7, with 9 bases matching TRBD1. In germline, CDR1 is MDHEN, CDR2 SYDVKM. The CDR3 has 16 amino acids. The V and J ends lost 1 base and 2 bases, in that order; junction bases with no gene match: 6. CDR3 amino acids: CASSLYPGQGAYEQYF. DNA for the CDR3: TGTGCCAGCAGTTTATACCCGGGACAGGGAGCCTACGAGCAGTACTTC.

The chain combines TRBV10-2 with TRBJ1-1; D perhaps matches TRBD1 (6 bases). The V end was cut by 3 bases, the J end by 11 bases, with 13 bases between. Germline loops: CDR1 WSHSY, CDR2 SAAADI. The length of the CDR3 is 12 residues. CDR3 DNA sequence: TGCGCCAGCAGTGAAGGGGGGCTACGGGCTTTCTTT. Protein: CASSEGGLRAFF.

This clonotype was seen only a few times. The V and J genes are TRBV7-9 and TRBJ2-5; D is tentatively TRBD1 or TRBD2 (5 bases each). The germline V gene has CDR1 SEHNR and CDR2 FQNEAQ (reference sequence). This CDR3 spans 13 amino acids. V lost 5 bases and J 5 bases, leaving 12 bases between the germline ends. CDR3 in amino acids: CASSDGARETQYF. CDR3 bases: TGTGCCAGCAGCGACGGGGCCCGGGAGACCCAGTACTTC.

This chain joins TRBV7-7 and TRBJ2-1; TRBD1 matches 10 bases. The germline CDR1 and CDR2 sequences are SSHAT and FNYEAQ (reference sequence). The V segment lost 8 bases and the J segment 7 bases; nucleotides outside the gene matches: 5. The CDR3 totals 13 residues. The CDR3 DNA reads TGTGCCAGCCGGGACAGGGGTAGTAATGAGCAGTTCTTC. Its translation is CASRDRGSNEQFF.

J is TRBJ2-5 and V is TRBV7-8, with 8 bases lining up with TRBD1. The germline gives CDR1 SGHVS, CDR2 FQNEAQ. J lost 2 bases, V lost 5 bases, and 4 bases had no gene match. The CDR3 consists of 14 residues. Here the CDR3 DNA reads TGTGCCAGCAGCCCGACAGGGGTGCAAGAGACCCAGTACTTC. Amino acid sequence: CASSPTGVQETQYF.

V usage is TRBV14 and J usage is TRBJ1-6; TRBD1 matches 7 bases. Germline V gives CDR1 SGHDN, CDR2 FVKESK. The length of the CDR3 is 15 residues. J gave up 10 bases and V 1 base, and 7 bases lay outside the gene matches. DNA for the CDR3: TGTGCCAGCAGCCAAGGGACAGGCCTGGGATCACCCCTCCACTTT. Encoded protein: CASSQGTGLGSPLHF.

This clonotype was seen repeatedly, ten times or more. This sequence joins TRBV29-1 and TRBJ2-1; no clear D gene. Trimming took off 6 bases at V and 6 bases at J, with 27 bases between the two ends. The V gene's germline CDR1 is SQVTM and CDR2 ANQGSEA. The CDR3 sequence is 17 residues long. In DNA form, the CDR3 reads TGCAGCGTGAAAACACGGCTGCCCGGCCGGGCCACCAATGAGCAGTTCTTC. Translated, it gives CSVKTRLPGRATNEQFF.

This chain connects TRBV28 to TRBJ2-3, with D possibly TRBD2 on 6 matching bases. There are 13 residues in the CDR3. In germline, CDR1 is MDHEN, CDR2 SYDVKM. Trimming took off 6 bases at V and 4 bases at J, with 11 bases between the two ends. The CDR3 bases are TGTGCCAGCAGCGCGGGGCTGGCAGATACGCAGTATTTT. Amino acid sequence: CASSAGLADTQYF.

This clonotype was detected only a few times. This chain links TRBV20-1 with TRBJ2-5; D is possibly TRBD1 (5 bases). The CDR3 is 13 amino acids. V lost 3 bases and J lost 0, with 8 bases in between. Looked up from germline, CDR1 is DFQATT and CDR2 is SNEGSKA (reference sequence). CDR3 region: CSARLDNQETQYF. The CDR3 nucleotides are TGCAGTGCTAGGCTGGACAACCAAGAGACCCAGTACTTC.

At least ten counts were recorded for this clonotype. The chain links TRBV24-1 to TRBJ2-5; no firm D call. Germline lookup yields CDR1 KGHDR and CDR2 SFDVKD. The ends were cut back, 1 base at V and 2 bases at J, with 4 bases in the middle. The length of the CDR3 is 13 residues. CDR3 bases: TGTGCCACCAGTGATTTTGGGCAAGAGACCCAGTACTTC. Amino acid sequence: CATSDFGQETQYF.

This clonotype was detected a few times. The rearrangement uses TRBV2 and TRBJ2-7, with 10 bases matching TRBD1. J gave up 6 bases and V 7 bases, and 9 bases lay outside the gene matches. Germline lookup yields CDR1 SNHLY and CDR2 FYNNEI. This CDR3 is built from 14 residues. CDR3 amino acids: CASTPWDRGFEQYF. CDR3 sequence (DNA): TGTGCCAGCACCCCCTGGGACAGGGGATTCGAGCAGTACTTC.

At least ten counts were recorded for this clonotype. This chain joins TRBV5-1 and TRBJ2-1, with D perhaps TRBD1 (6 bases). The CDR3 covers 18 residues. CDR1 is SGHRS and CDR2 is YFSETQ in the germline V gene. V gave up 0 bases and J gave up 0 bases, with 16 bases separating them. CDR3 protein: CASSLAFGGAFSYNEQFF. The CDR3, as DNA: TGCGCCAGCAGCTTGGCGTTTGGGGGCGCCTTCTCCTACAATGAGCAGTTCTTC.

This clonotype was observed a few times. The junction departs from germline at one end; a sequencing error may be responsible. V and J are TRBV2 and TRBJ2-7; D not resolved. This CDR3 has 14 amino acids. Germline values: CDR1 SNHLY, CDR2 FYNNEI. Here the CDR3 reads CASSTSGPLTEQHF. In nucleotides, the CDR3 is TGTGCCAGCAGTACATCCGGGCCCCTGACCGAGCAGCACTTC.

The chain combines TRBV20-1 with TRBJ1-1; no clear D. Looked up from germline, CDR1 is DFQATT and CDR2 is SNEGSKA (reference sequence). This CDR3 has 17 residues. The germline V and J ends were trimmed by 0 bases and 1 base, with 18 bases remaining between them. The DNA of the CDR3 is TGCAGTGCTAGAGATGGTCAGTCCGCGAGAGGGAACACTGAAGCTTTCTTT. Its protein product is CSARDGQSARGNTEAFF.

This clonotype showed up many times. The V call is TRBV5-1, the J call TRBJ2-7; either TRBD1 or TRBD2 may supply D (5 bases each). The ends were cut back, 4 bases at V and 0 bases at J, with 14 bases in the middle. The CDR3 totals 15 residues. CDR1 is SGHRS and CDR2 is YFSETQ in the germline V gene. CDR3 sequence: CASSHRDGDSYEQYF. DNA of the CDR3: TGCGCCAGCAGCCATCGGGACGGGGACTCCTACGAGCAGTACTTC.

The chain recombines TRBV5-6 with TRBJ2-5, with 8 positions matching TRBD1. The CDR3 covers 15 residues. Germline lookup yields CDR1 SGHDT and CDR2 YYEEEE. V was clipped by 5 bases and J by 3 bases; unmatched bases: 9. For the CDR3, the DNA is TGTGCCAGCAGAAAATTTGGACAGGGTAAAGAGACCCAGTACTTC. This gives the protein CASRKFGQGKETQYF.

The V call is TRBV13, the J call TRBJ2-7; the D gene is possibly TRBD2 (9 bases). Per the germline V gene, CDR1 is PRHDT and CDR2 is FYEKMQ (reference sequence). The CDR3 runs to 18 residues. V lost 7 bases, J lost 3 bases, and 28 bases lay in between. The CDR3 spells CASTLRDRPSGNGYEQYF. CDR3 in DNA: TGTGCCAGCACTCTCCGGGACAGGCCTAGCGGGAATGGCTACGAGCAGTACTTC.

There are a few counts of this clonotype. CDR3: CASSPPSGRAETQYF. CDR3 nucleotides: TGTGCCAGCAGTCCTCCCTCCGGCAGGGCTGAGACCCAGTACTTC. The chain has TRBV6-1 and TRBJ2-5, with a possible D match to TRBD1 (5 bases). V was shortened by 5 bases and J by 5 bases, with 18 bases between the two germline ends. The CDR3 totals 15 residues. Germline CDR1 is MNHNS and CDR2 is SASEGT.